The sequence of this T cell receptor beta chain was determined in a study of T cells in Graves' hyperthyroidism and ophthalmopathy (dated by TCRdb to between 2017 and 2020). At the level of the whole study: Peripheral blood samples were taken at initial diagnosis, before any treatment was given. A discovery cohort of roughly 100 patients, about 43 with Graves' ophthalmopathy and 57 with stable Graves' hyperthyroidism, was used to find distinguishing TCR V-J signatures. Prospective prediction of ophthalmopathy was tested in an independent validation cohort of about 19 hyperthyroidism patients and around 16 patients who later progressed to ophthalmopathy. For training and testing, the 95 to 100 patients in the discovery cohort were randomly divided in a 7:3 ratio. The study also compared thyroid tissue and blood T-cell repertoires from five or six Graves' hyperthyroidism patients. Following sampling, methimazole starting at 30 mg daily was given to hyperthyroidism patients, and high-dose intravenous methylprednisolone was given to ophthalmopathy patients. The paper reports TCR Vbeta CDR3 sequencing of approximately 140 peripheral blood samples: some 41 ophthalmopathy, under 80 hyperthyroidism and some 17 progressor patients.

Stable Graves' hyperthyroidism was defined as the absence of progression to ophthalmopathy over 18 months of follow-up. Hyperthyroidism patients were newly diagnosed, with disease duration under 2 months, and aged 18 to 65 years. The study excluded patients with uncontrolled infections, other autoimmune diseases, pregnancy or lactation. Diagnoses were based on clinical symptoms, serum thyroxine and TRAb, thyroid ultrasound and orbital computed tomography. Ficoll-Paque density gradient centrifugation was used to isolate PBMCs from approximately 10 ml of fresh peripheral blood. Trizol reagent was used to extract total RNA, and RNA quality was then checked on an Agilent 2100 Bioanalyzer. The full study reports these points: Most expanded thyroid clonotypes (frequency above 0.001) were also found in blood, which suggests that blood repertoires may mirror thyroid immune responses. Ophthalmopathy was separated from stable hyperthyroidism by a 13 V-J signature model, with 87.88% sensitivity and about 81% specificity obtained in cross-validation and 80%/75% obtained in testing. During validation, the model predicted progression to ophthalmopathy a median of roughly six months ahead of onset, with roughly 65% sensitivity and around 72% specificity. No statistical method was used to set the sample size in advance, and investigators knew the group allocation.

V loses 4 bases, J loses 10 bases, and the germline ends lie 14 bases apart. CDR1 and CDR2, per the germline V gene, are MNHNS and SASEGT. From cysteine to phenylalanine, the CDR3 is 14 amino acids long. Only the CDR3 part of the read is kept: 42 bases, read in frame from the first base. This clonotype was counted a few times. Its antigen is unknown. No base quality information exists; no much larger clone differs at one position. The TCR beta CDR3 regions were amplified from the RNA transcripts. A first-round RT-PCR of the TCR CDR3 used the HTBI primer set with the Qiagen OneStep RT-PCR kit. Libraries were constructed in a second round of multiplex PCR, after which size selection and purification were carried out. Libraries were sequenced paired-end with 100 bp reads on an Illumina HiSeq2000. Concerning the study's data processing: SOAPnuke was used to process the raw data, throwing out any read that contained adapters or uncalled bases, had a mean Phred below 15, or lacked an exact constant-primer or identifier match. High-quality paired reads were merged using COPE v1.2.5, and each unique nucleotide sequence was defined as a clonotype. MiTCR v1.1 was used to align the clonotypes against IMGT TRBV, TRBD and TRBJ reference segments. The analysis was restricted to V-J combinations with a frequency above 0.0001, which together covered 98% to 99.2% of the repertoires. A TCS score was defined as the ratio between F50 (clonal expansion) and ExV (chaos), using BLOSUM62-based TCRdist between CDR3 peptides within each V-J. Welch's t-statistics and random forest reduced several hundred V-J features to around 14, which were used in a naive Bayes classifier (R e1071). TCRdb applied fastp at Q25 and MiXCR to the public reads, then kept only in-frame beta chains. Rows matching on CDR3 protein sequence are summarized as one entry with the most common DNA and genes. The V and J calls shown here were made by TCRdb, not taken from the authors' results. Across this sample there are hundreds of thousands of distinct CDR3 sequences, with under 15% seen only once. Roughly 8.3% of the sample comes from the top ten.

Sequencing was carried out using blood. Recombination connected TRBV6-1 to TRBJ1-6; a confident D gene designation cannot be given. This clonotype was obtained from a woman aged 18-29 years with Graves' hyperthyroidism. The CDR3 in this case is CASSALTLPSPLHF. The nucleotides read TGTGCCAGCAGTGCCCTGACACTACCCTCACCCCTCCACTTT.